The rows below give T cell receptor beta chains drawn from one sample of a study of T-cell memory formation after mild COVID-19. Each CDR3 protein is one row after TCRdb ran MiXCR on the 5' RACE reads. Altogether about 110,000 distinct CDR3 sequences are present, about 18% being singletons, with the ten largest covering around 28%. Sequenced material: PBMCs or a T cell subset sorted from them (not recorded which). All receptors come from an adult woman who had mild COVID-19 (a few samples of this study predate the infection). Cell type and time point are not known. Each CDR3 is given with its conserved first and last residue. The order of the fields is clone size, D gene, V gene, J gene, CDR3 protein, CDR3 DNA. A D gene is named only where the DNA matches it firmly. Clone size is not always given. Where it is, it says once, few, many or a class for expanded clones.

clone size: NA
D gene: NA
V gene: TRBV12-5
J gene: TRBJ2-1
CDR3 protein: CASGWEQSAGSRDEQFF
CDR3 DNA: TGTGCTAGTGGTTGGGAACAATCAGCTGGCTCTCGCGATGAGCAGTTCTTC

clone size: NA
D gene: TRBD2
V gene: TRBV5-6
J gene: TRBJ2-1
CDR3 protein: CASSAGLAGDYSYNEQFF
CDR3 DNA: TGTGCCAGCAGCGCCGGACTAGCGGGAGACTACTCCTACAATGAGCAGTTCTTC

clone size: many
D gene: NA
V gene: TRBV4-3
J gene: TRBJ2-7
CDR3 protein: CASSQEYSGTYEQYF
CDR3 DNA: TGCGCCAGCAGCCAAGAGTACTCAGGGACCTACGAGCAGTACTTC

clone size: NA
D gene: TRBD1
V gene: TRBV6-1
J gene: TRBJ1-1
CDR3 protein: CASATGVNTEAFF
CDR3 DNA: TGTGCCAGCGCTACAGGGGTGAACACTGAAGCTTTCTTT

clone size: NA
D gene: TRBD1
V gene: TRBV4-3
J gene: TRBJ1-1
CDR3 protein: CASRPGTGANLGAFF
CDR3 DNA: TGCGCCAGCAGACCCGGGACAGGGGCAAATCTTGGAGCTTTCTTT

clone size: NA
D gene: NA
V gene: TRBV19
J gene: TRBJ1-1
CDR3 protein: CAGNSGWGTEAFF
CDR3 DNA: TGTGCCGGAAATAGTGGATGGGGGACTGAAGCTTTCTTT

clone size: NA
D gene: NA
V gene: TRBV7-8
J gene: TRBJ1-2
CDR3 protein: CASSLGPGDYGYTF
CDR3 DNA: TGTGCCAGCAGCTTAGGCCCCGGAGACTATGGCTACACCTTC

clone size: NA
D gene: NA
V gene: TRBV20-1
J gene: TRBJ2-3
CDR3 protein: CSARETGLGTDTQYF
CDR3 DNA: TGCAGTGCTAGAGAGACTGGGCTAGGCACAGATACGCAGTATTTT

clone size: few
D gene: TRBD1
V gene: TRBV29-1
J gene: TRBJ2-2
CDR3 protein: CSVQLPGQTNTGELFF
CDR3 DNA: TGCAGCGTGCAGCTCCCGGGACAGACTAACACCGGGGAGCTGTTTTTT

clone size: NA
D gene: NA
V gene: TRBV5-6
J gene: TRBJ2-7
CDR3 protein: CASSLWGADSYEQYF
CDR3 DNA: TGTGCCAGCAGCTTGTGGGGGGCAGATTCCTACGAGCAGTACTTC

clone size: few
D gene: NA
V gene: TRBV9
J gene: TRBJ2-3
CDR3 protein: CASRHGEADTQYF
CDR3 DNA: TGTGCCAGCCGCCACGGGGAGGCAGATACGCAGTATTTT

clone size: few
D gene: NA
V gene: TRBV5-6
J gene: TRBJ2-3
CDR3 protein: CASSLLRQGTDTQYF
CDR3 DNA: TGTGCCAGCAGCTTGCTCCGGCAGGGCACAGATACGCAGTATTTT

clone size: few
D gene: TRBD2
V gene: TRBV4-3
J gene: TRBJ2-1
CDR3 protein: CASSSLQGLAAYNEQFF
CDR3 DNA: TGCGCCAGCAGCTCCCTCCAGGGACTAGCGGCTTACAATGAGCAGTTCTTC

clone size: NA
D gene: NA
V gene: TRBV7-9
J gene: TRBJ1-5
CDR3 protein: CASSLGSAGSSNQPQHF
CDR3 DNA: TGTGCCAGCAGCTTAGGTTCGGCAGGCTCCTCCAATCAGCCCCAGCATTTT

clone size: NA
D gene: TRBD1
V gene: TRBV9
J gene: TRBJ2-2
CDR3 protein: CASSSQGAENTGELFF
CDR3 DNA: TGTGCCAGCAGCTCACAGGGGGCGGAGAACACCGGGGAGCTGTTTTTT

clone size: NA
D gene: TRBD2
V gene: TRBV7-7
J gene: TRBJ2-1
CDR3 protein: CASSLSSGGALHEQFF
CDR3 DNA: TGTGCCAGCAGCTTAAGCAGCGGGGGGGCCTTACATGAGCAGTTCTTC

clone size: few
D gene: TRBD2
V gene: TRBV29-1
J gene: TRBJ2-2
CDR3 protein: CSVRTSGIVGELFF
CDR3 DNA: TGCAGCGTTAGGACTAGCGGGATTGTAGGGGAGCTGTTTTTT

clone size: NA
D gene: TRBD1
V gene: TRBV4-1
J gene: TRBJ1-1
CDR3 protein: CASSWGQDMNTEAFF
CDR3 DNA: TGCGCCAGCAGCTGGGGACAGGACATGAACACTGAAGCTTTCTTT

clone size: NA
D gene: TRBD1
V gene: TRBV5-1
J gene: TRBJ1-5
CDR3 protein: CASSTGTGGNQPQHF
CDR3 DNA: TGCGCCAGCAGCACCGGGACAGGGGGCAATCAGCCCCAGCATTTT

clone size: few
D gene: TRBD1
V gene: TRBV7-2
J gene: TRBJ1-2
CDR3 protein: CASSLAAGQLIYGYTF
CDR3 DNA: TGTGCCAGCAGCTTAGCTGCGGGACAGCTCATCTATGGCTACACCTTC

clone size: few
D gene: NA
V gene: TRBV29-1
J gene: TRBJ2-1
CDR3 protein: CSVEVLGVSYNEQFF
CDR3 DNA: TGCAGCGTTGAAGTCCTCGGAGTCTCCTACAATGAGCAGTTCTTC

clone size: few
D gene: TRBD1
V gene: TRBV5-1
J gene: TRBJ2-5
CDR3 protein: CASSLGTGQETQYF
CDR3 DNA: TGCGCCAGCAGCCTCGGGACAGGGCAAGAGACCCAGTACTTC

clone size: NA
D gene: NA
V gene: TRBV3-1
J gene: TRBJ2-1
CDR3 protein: CASSRDGSYNEQFF
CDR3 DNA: TGTGCCAGCAGCCGGGACGGATCCTACAATGAGCAGTTCTTC

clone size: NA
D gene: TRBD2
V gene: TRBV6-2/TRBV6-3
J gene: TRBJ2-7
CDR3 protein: CASSEDRDYAYEQYF
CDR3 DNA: TGTGCCAGCAGTGAGGACCGGGACTATGCCTACGAGCAGTACTTC